This is a list of T cell receptor beta chains from one sample in a study of early T cells in non-severe SARS-CoV-2 infection. Using its own MiXCR run on the 5' RACE reads, TCRdb lists one record per CDR3 protein. The sample carries around 80,000 distinct CDR3 sequences, about 13% recorded once. The sequencing sample was made of whole blood. The source is an adult who was a healthcare worker with PCR-confirmed SARS-CoV-2 infection or an uninfected control (not recorded which). Both conserved end residues are part of each CDR3. A D gene is named only where the DNA matches it firmly. Part of the rows lack a size; the others show once, few, many or a class for expanded clones.

V	D	size	J	DNA	CDR3
TRBV7-2	TRBD1	many	TRBJ1-5	TGTGCCAGCAGCTCCCGACAGGGGGCTCATCAGCCCCAGCATTTT	CASSSRQGAHQPQHF
TRBV28	TRBD1	few	TRBJ1-2	TGTGCCAGCAGTTCGACAGGGGCAGTGAACTATGGCTACACCTTC	CASSSTGAVNYGYTF
TRBV20-1	TRBD2	few	TRBJ2-1	TGCAGTGCTAGAGATATCCTAGCGGGGCCGTACAATGAGCAGTTCTTC	CSARDILAGPYNEQFF
TRBV7-9	-	many	TRBJ1-2	TGTGCCAGCAGCCTATACAGGACGGGAGTGGGCTACACCTTC	CASSLYRTGVGYTF
TRBV12-3/TRBV12-4	-	few	TRBJ2-2	TGTGCCAGCAGTTTAGGGGCCGGGGAGCTGTTTTTT	CASSLGAGELFF
TRBV6-5	-	few	TRBJ1-2	TGTGCCAGCAGTTACTCGCGGGGGGCTGATGGCTACACCTTC	CASSYSRGADGYTF
TRBV6-6	-	many	TRBJ2-1	TGTGCCAGCAGTCCCTCCCCACTAGGCAATGAGCAGTTCTTC	CASSPSPLGNEQFF
TRBV2	TRBD1	many	TRBJ1-1	TGTGCCAGCAGGGGACAGGGGGCAACTGAAGCTTTCTTT	CASRGQGATEAFF
TRBV3-1	-	-	TRBJ2-7	TGTGCCAGCAGCCAACTCTTCGGACCCAACGAGCAGTACTTC	CASSQLFGPNEQYF
TRBV6-4	-	-	TRBJ2-3	TGTGCCAGCAGTGAAGCGGCTAGCACAGATACGCAGTATTTT	CASSEAASTDTQYF
TRBV7-7	TRBD1	few	TRBJ1-6	TGTGCTAGCAGCGCGGGACAGCCATTCCTTTCACCCCTCCACTTT	CASSAGQPFLSPLHF
TRBV2	-	-	TRBJ2-5	TGTGCCAGCACACCGAACCAAGAGACCCAGTACTTC	CASTPNQETQYF
TRBV18	-	-	TRBJ2-5	TGTGCCAGCTCACCCTCTGGCCCCGGGGAGACCCAGTACTTC	CASSPSGPGETQYF
TRBV12-3/TRBV12-4	TRBD1	few	TRBJ1-1	TGTGCCAGCAGTTTAAACCCGACAGGGGGGAACACTGAAGCTTTCTTT	CASSLNPTGGNTEAFF
TRBV7-8	-	many	TRBJ2-1	TGTGCCAGCAGCCAACGAAGATTAAGCTACAATGAGCAGTTCTTC	CASSQRRLSYNEQFF
TRBV7-6	-	many	TRBJ1-6	TGTGCCAGCAGCTTAGTGAAACTTGGTCCGCCCCTCCACTTT	CASSLVKLGPPLHF
TRBV21-1	-	few	TRBJ2-7	TGTGCCAGCAGCAAAGGTCCCTACGAGCAGTACTTC	CASSKGPYEQYF
TRBV20-1	-	many	TRBJ1-2	TGCAGTGCTAGAGACAGGGATCGATATGGCTACACCTTC	CSARDRDRYGYTF
TRBV18	-	-	TRBJ1-1	TGTGCCAGCTCACCCTCTGGACCTAGCGGCAGTGGATTCGCTGAAGCTTTCTTT	CASSPSGPSGSGFAEAFF
TRBV2	-	few	TRBJ2-3	TGTGCCAGCAGTGAAGCGTTTCTTTGGACGGAGGAAGGCACAGATACGCAGTATTTT	CASSEAFLWTEEGTDTQYF
TRBV7-8	-	many	TRBJ1-2	TGTGCCAGCAGCTTGGCCCCGGGGGGGGCGGGTGGCTACACCTTC	CASSLAPGGAGGYTF
TRBV5-1	TRBD2	-	TRBJ2-7	TGCGCCAGCAGCTTGGGGATAGCGGGGGGCCGCCACTATCCCTCCTACGAGCAGTACTTC	CASSLGIAGGRHYPSYEQYF
TRBV10-1	-	-	TRBJ1-1	TGCGCCAGCAGTAGCCCAGGGTGGACTGAAGCTTTCTTT	CASSSPGWTEAFF
TRBV9	-	few	TRBJ2-5	TGTGCCAGCAGCCCGAGCGGTCTGGGATTCGATATCCAGTACTTC	CASSPSGLGFDIQYF
TRBV5-1	-	-	TRBJ1-4	TGCGCCAGCAGCTTGGGGACGGTCGCAACTAATGAAAAACTGTTTTTT	CASSLGTVATNEKLFF
TRBV24-1	TRBD1	few	TRBJ2-5	TGTGCCACCAGTGACCCCGGGACAGGGGAGACCCAGTACTTC	CATSDPGTGETQYF
TRBV7-2	-	-	TRBJ2-7	TGTGCCAGCAGCTTGGGTTCTTTGGACGAGCAGTACTTC	CASSLGSLDEQYF
TRBV6-5	TRBD1	few	TRBJ1-6	TGTGCCAGCAGTTATCTGGGACAGGGTAATTCACCCCTCCACTTT	CASSYLGQGNSPLHF
TRBV30	-	many	TRBJ1-2	TGTGCCTGGAGTGACCAGGGAGCTAACTATGGCTACACCTTC	CAWSDQGANYGYTF
TRBV11-2	-	-	TRBJ2-7	TGTGCCAGCAGCTTAGGACAAAACGAGCAGTACTTC	CASSLGQNEQYF
TRBV7-3	-	-	TRBJ1-1	TGTGCCAGCAGCTTTGGGGACGCTGGGGCTTTCTTT	CASSFGDAGAFF
TRBV29-1	-	-	TRBJ2-5	TGCAGTGTTTCACGGGACGCCGGAGAGACCCAGTACTTC	CSVSRDAGETQYF
TRBV4-2	-	-	TRBJ2-1	TGTGCCAGCAGCCGGGCCGGGGGCGATTTCAATGAGCAGTTCTTC	CASSRAGGDFNEQFF
TRBV7-2	-	many	TRBJ1-3	TGTGCCAGCAGCTTAGGAGGCCCGGGGAGCTCTGGAAACACCATATATTTT	CASSLGGPGSSGNTIYF
TRBV7-2	-	few	TRBJ1-2	TGTGCCAGCAGCCCAACCCTGGGGGGTAACTATGGCTACACCTTC	CASSPTLGGNYGYTF
TRBV11-2	-	-	TRBJ2-1	TGTGCCAGCAGCCCCTTTGGTTCCTACAATGAGCAGTTCTTC	CASSPFGSYNEQFF
TRBV5-5	-	-	TRBJ1-2	TGTGCCAGCAGCTTATATTCTGGCTACACCTTC	CASSLYSGYTF
TRBV29-1	TRBD1	-	TRBJ2-5	TGCAGCGTTGTCCCGGACAGGGTCGAAGAGACCCAGTACTTC	CSVVPDRVEETQYF
TRBV5-4	TRBD1	few	TRBJ1-1	TGTGCCAGCAGCGCGAGACAGGGCCAGAACACTGAAGCTTTCTTT	CASSARQGQNTEAFF
TRBV19	TRBD2	-	TRBJ2-3	TGTGCCAGTAGTAATGATCTAGCGGGGTTCACAGATACGCAGTATTTT	CASSNDLAGFTDTQYF
TRBV3-1	TRBD2	-	TRBJ2-3	TGTGCCAGCAGCCACTCATTCTTGGGACTAGCGGGAATCACAGATACGCAGTATTTT	CASSHSFLGLAGITDTQYF
TRBV29-1	-	many	TRBJ1-1	TGCAGCGTTCATCCCACGGACACTGAAGCTTTCTTT	CSVHPTDTEAFF
TRBV18	-	-	TRBJ2-7	TGTGCCAGCTCACCCCCCGCCCAGGGGCCCTACGAGCAGTACTTC	CASSPPAQGPYEQYF
TRBV11-2	-	-	TRBJ2-4	TGTGCCAGCAGCTTAGGGGCTAGCTCATCTCCCCTAGCCAAAAACATTCAGTACTTC	CASSLGASSSPLAKNIQYF
TRBV10-3	TRBD2	few	TRBJ2-3	TGTGCCATCAACGGCGGGGGGGGAGATACGCAGTATTTT	CAINGGGGDTQYF
TRBV25-1	-	-	TRBJ2-2	TGTGCCAGCAGTGAATTACAGGGCAACACCGGGGAGCTGTTTTTT	CASSELQGNTGELFF
TRBV6-5	TRBD1	many	TRBJ1-5	TGTGCCAGCAGTGGACAGGGACATGGCAATCAGCCCCAGCATTTT	CASSGQGHGNQPQHF
TRBV4-2	TRBD1	-	TRBJ1-3	TGTGCCAGCAGCCAACCGACAGGGGGGAACTCTGGAAACACCATATATTTT	CASSQPTGGNSGNTIYF
TRBV6-6	-	many	TRBJ1-6	TGTGCCAGCAGTTACAGGGTGAGGGATTCACCCCTCCACTTT	CASSYRVRDSPLHF
TRBV6-5	TRBD1	few	TRBJ1-4	TGTGCCAGCGCTGACAGGGTCGATGAAAAACTGTTTTTT	CASADRVDEKLFF
TRBV27	TRBD2	-	TRBJ2-7	TGTGCCAGCCGCGGGGGGTTACGACCGAGCGACGAGCAGTACTTC	CASRGGLRPSDEQYF
TRBV7-2	TRBD1	many	TRBJ1-5	TGTGCCAGCAGCTCTCAGACAGGGGTTCAGCCCCAGCATTTT	CASSSQTGVQPQHF
TRBV29-1	TRBD1	-	TRBJ2-5	TGCAGCACGGGACAGAGAGAGACCCAGTACTTC	CSTGQRETQYF
TRBV19	TRBD1	-	TRBJ1-2	TGTGCCAGTAGTATAGGACAGGGGGACTCAGAAGCCTACACCTTC	CASSIGQGDSEAYTF
TRBV11-2	-	-	TRBJ2-5	TGTGCCAGCACCCTCTCCGGCTGGCCCGAAGAGACCCAGTACTTC	CASTLSGWPEETQYF
TRBV4-2	-	many	TRBJ2-7	TGTGCCAGCAGCCAGCGGCAGGGGCGACAAACCTACGAGCAGTACTTC	CASSQRQGRQTYEQYF
TRBV6-2/TRBV6-3	-	few	TRBJ2-3	TGTGCCAGTGTTCGGGCTAGCTGGAGCACAGATACGCAGTATTTT	CASVRASWSTDTQYF
TRBV3-1	TRBD1	few	TRBJ1-4	TGTGCCAGCTCACCCGGGACAGGGGCTAATGAAAAACTGTTTTTT	CASSPGTGANEKLFF
TRBV9	TRBD1	few	TRBJ1-2	TGTGCCAGCAGCGCTACAGGGGGCTTCTATGGCTACACCTTC	CASSATGGFYGYTF
TRBV3-1	-	few	TRBJ1-1	TGTGCCAGCAGCCAAGGCTACATGAACACTGAAGCTTTCTTT	CASSQGYMNTEAFF